Below are 26 T cell receptor beta chains sequenced from a single sample in a study of a mutant IDH1 vaccine in newly diagnosed glioma. Profiled with immunoSEQ multiplex PCR; TCRdb holds only in-frame clones, not every one. The sample has 90,000 to 100,000 clones, about 90% seen once. Described time point: baseline, week 1 (first vaccination visit). Sample treatment: pre-vaccination baseline after standard-of-care therapy. Source: PBMCs, taken from a glioma patient treated with radiotherapy, temozolomide or both. Receptor source: a woman in her 50s with glioma.

The chain recombines TRBV6-1 with TRBJ2-7, with 9 nucleotides matching TRBD1. Germline V CDR1 and CDR2: MNHNS, SASEGT. The CDR3 has 17 amino acids. Trimming cost V 3 bases and J 0 bases; bases outside gene matches: 9. The CDR3 nucleotides read TGTGCCAGCAGTGAGGGGACAGGGAACTTACCCTCCTACGAGCAGTACTTC. This encodes CASSEGTGNLPSYEQYF.

This clone was counted once. The chain links TRBV7-9 to TRBJ2-7; the D gene is possibly TRBD1 (5 bases). V dropped 3 bases and J dropped 6 bases, with 18 bases sitting between them. The CDR3 extends over 15 amino acids. The germline CDR1 and CDR2 sequences are SEHNR and FQNEAQ (reference sequence). CDR3 bases: TGTGCCAGCAGCTTTTTCGTGGGGCTCTCTTCCGAGCAGTACTTC. This encodes CASSFFVGLSSEQYF.

The rearrangement uses TRBV28 and TRBJ1-5, with D unresolved. CDR1 is MDHEN and CDR2 is SYDVKM in the germline V gene. This CDR3 has 15 amino acids. Trimming took off 5 bases at V and 4 bases at J, with 15 bases between the two ends. The CDR3 sequence is CASSRPEDGNQPQHF. CDR3 coding DNA: TGTGCCAGCAGTCGGCCAGAGGACGGGAATCAGCCCCAGCATTTT.

This rearrangement joins TRBV12-5 to TRBJ2-5; 9 nucleotides line up with TRBD1. The V gene end was trimmed by 6 bases and the J gene end by 7 bases; junction bases not matched to a gene: 6. Looked up from germline, CDR1 is LGHNT and CDR2 is FRNRAP. The CDR3 has 13 amino acids. The CDR3 nucleotides are TGTGCTAGTGGAGAGGACAGGGGCGGGACCCAGTACTTC. It specifies CASGEDRGGTQYF.

V usage is TRBV5-4 and J usage is TRBJ2-7; D perhaps matches TRBD2 (5 bases). CDR3 length equals 13 residues. Germline lookup yields CDR1 SGHNT and CDR2 YYREEE (reference sequence). Trimming cost V 0 bases and J 6 bases, with 10 bases left between them. Written as DNA, the CDR3 is TGTGCCAGCAGCTTGGGAACTAGAATCGAGCAGTACTTC. This encodes CASSLGTRIEQYF.

The CDR3 loop is CAWSVTVYYEQYF. In DNA form, the CDR3 reads TGTGCCTGGAGTGTTACAGTGTACTACGAGCAGTACTTC. This sequence joins TRBV30 and TRBJ2-7; D gene ambiguous. The V end lost 0 bases, the J end lost 3 bases, and 9 bases lay between the germline ends. The V gene's germline CDR1 is GTSNPN and CDR2 SVGIG (reference sequence). The CDR3 sequence is 13 residues long.

The J gene is TRBJ2-7, the V gene TRBV2, with D tentatively TRBD2 (6 bases). This CDR3 contains 10 residues. Between the trimmed V and J ends, which lost 11 bases and 9 bases, there was a span of 14 bases. Germline-derived CDR1 and CDR2 are SNHLY and FYNNEI. This CDR3 reads CASWGVGQYF. In nucleotides, the CDR3 is TGTGCCTCTTGGGGGGTCGGGCAGTACTTC.

The chain combines TRBV2 with TRBJ2-2; perhaps TRBD2 as D (6 bases). Trimming left V 6 bases short and J 5 bases short, with 16 bases between. The CDR3 has 15 residues. Germline V gene sequence: CDR1 SNHLY, CDR2 FYNNEI. CDR3 amino acids: CASRVGVAETGELFF. CDR3 sequence (DNA): TGTGCCAGCAGAGTCGGAGTAGCGGAAACCGGGGAGCTGTTTTTT.

The chain links TRBV6-1 to TRBJ2-7; 11 bases fit TRBD1. The germline gives CDR1 MNHNS, CDR2 SASEGT. CDR3 length equals 14 residues. The J segment lost 4 bases and the V segment lost 5 bases, leaving 4 bases of the junction unmatched. The CDR3 region has the DNA TGTGCCAGCAGTCAGGACAGGGGGCTTTACGAGCAGTACTTC. Its translation is CASSQDRGLYEQYF.

V gene TRBV4-2 combines with J gene TRBJ2-4; D is uncertain. Germline CDR1 is LGHNA and CDR2 is YNFKEQ. The V end lost 0 bases, the J end lost 7 bases, and 16 bases lay between the germline ends. The CDR3 runs to 16 residues. CDR3 region: CASSQDLVRPRNIQYF. CDR3 bases: TGTGCCAGCAGCCAAGATCTTGTTCGGCCCCGTAACATTCAGTACTTC.

The rearrangement joins TRBV5-1 to TRBJ2-5; D may match TRBD1 or TRBD2 (5 bases each). This CDR3 region has 13 residues. V was pared by 4 bases and J by 3 bases, with 10 bases between. From germline, CDR1 is SGHRS and CDR2 YFSETQ. The DNA for the CDR3 is TGCGCCAGCAGCCTTGGGACCAAAGAGACCCAGTACTTC. It is translated as CASSLGTKETQYF.

V gene TRBV5-4 combines with J gene TRBJ1-4; tentative D call: TRBD1 (6 bases). Germline assignment: CDR1 SGHNT and CDR2 YYREEE (reference sequence). The ends were cut back, 4 bases at V and 0 bases at J, with 13 bases in the middle. The CDR3 contains 16 residues. In nucleotides, the CDR3 is TGTGCCAGCAGCCATCGGGGGGCCTCAACTAATGAAAAACTGTTTTTT. Its protein product is CASSHRGASTNEKLFF.

V is TRBV19 and J is TRBJ1-2; 9 nucleotides align to TRBD1. This CDR3 contains 15 residues. The trim removed 7 bases at V and 4 bases at J, leaving 10 bases unmatched. CDR1 and CDR2 from the germline V gene are LNHDA and SQIVND (reference sequence). CDR3 loop: CASNTIADRGYGYTF. Written as DNA, the CDR3 is TGTGCCAGTAACACAATCGCGGACAGGGGCTATGGCTACACCTTC. The entire variable domain, with the rest obtained from reference TRBV19 and TRBJ1-2, is as follows: DGGITQSPKYLFRKEGQNVTLSCEQNLNHDAMYWYRQDPGQGLRLIYYSQIVNDFQKGDIAEGYSVSREKKESFPLTVTSAQKNPTAFYLCASNTIADRGYGYTFGSGTRLTVV.

The chain combines TRBV6-5 with TRBJ1-4; no reliable D call. The CDR3 has 13 amino acids. Trimming shortened V by 5 bases and J by 15 bases, and 19 bases separated the two germline ends. Per the germline V gene, CDR1 is MNHEY and CDR2 is SVGAGI. The CDR3 protein is CASSLQNRGGLFF. The CDR3 region has the DNA TGTGCCAGCAGTCTCCAAAATCGAGGAGGTTTGTTTTTT.

This clone is labeled as medium-sized. The chain has TRBV6-5 and TRBJ1-1, with a weak D call TRBD1 (5 bases). V lost 0 bases to trimming and J lost 5 bases, with 10 bases between them. This CDR3 is 14 amino acids long. Germline CDR1 reads MNHEY; CDR2 reads SVGAGI. The CDR3 nucleotides are TGTGCCAGCAGTTACTCGACGGGGGGAACTGAAGCTTTCTTT. This sequence encodes CASSYSTGGTEAFF.

The chain combines TRBV6-6 with TRBJ2-7; D tentatively reads TRBD1 or TRBD2 (5 bases each). The germline V gene encodes CDR1 MNHNY and CDR2 SVGAGI (reference sequence). V was trimmed by 10 bases and J by 5 bases, leaving 24 bases between them. The CDR3 has 15 residues. CDR3: CATTGKTVMGDEQYF. The CDR3 bases are TGTGCCACCACAGGAAAGACGGTAATGGGAGACGAGCAGTACTTC.

This rearrangement joins TRBV5-8 to TRBJ1-3; a possible D gene is TRBD1 (6 bases). Deletions cut 0 bases from V and 0 bases from J, with 13 bases between. The CDR3 consists of 17 residues. Germline CDR1 is SGHTS and CDR2 is YDEGEE. The CDR3 protein is CASSLDTGISSGNTIYF. CDR3 nucleotide sequence: TGTGCCAGCAGCTTGGACACAGGGATTAGCTCTGGAAACACCATATATTTT.

J is TRBJ2-7 and V is TRBV2, with TRBD2 as a possible D gene (5 bases). Germline V gene sequence: CDR1 SNHLY, CDR2 FYNNEI. Trimming cost V 8 bases and J 2 bases, with 28 bases left between them. The CDR3 extends over 18 amino acids. This CDR3 is CASGISDEWERPAYEQYF. CDR3 bases: TGTGCCAGCGGGATCAGCGACGAGTGGGAGCGGCCTGCCTACGAGCAGTACTTC.

The chain couples TRBV7-9 to TRBJ1-5, with 9 bases lining up with TRBD1. The CDR3 runs 14 residues. The germline V gene encodes CDR1 SEHNR and CDR2 FQNEAQ (reference sequence). The ends lost 4 bases at V and 5 bases at J; junction bases unmatched: 3. As DNA, the CDR3 is TGTGCCAGCAGCTACCGGGACAGGGATCAGCCCCAGCATTTT. This encodes CASSYRDRDQPQHF.

This chain connects TRBV11-2 to TRBJ1-4, with 10 positions matching TRBD1. Unmatched junction bases numbered 4, after V lost 4 bases and J lost 8 bases. CDR3 size: 14 residues. Germline CDR1 and CDR2: SGHAT and FQNNGV. The CDR3 loop is CASSWTGGGEKLFF. CDR3 DNA sequence: TGTGCCAGCAGCTGGACAGGGGGAGGGGAAAAACTGTTTTTT.

This sequence joins TRBV30 and TRBJ1-2, with D possibly being TRBD1 (6 bases). V lost 4 bases, J lost 7 bases, and 13 bases lay in between. The germline V gene has CDR1 GTSNPN and CDR2 SVGIG (reference sequence). The CDR3 has 12 amino acids. CDR3 residues: CAWTWGGSGYTF. In DNA form, the CDR3 reads TGTGCCTGGACTTGGGGGGGCAGTGGCTACACCTTC.

The chain is built from TRBV19 and TRBJ1-2, with D unresolved. The CDR3 has 19 amino acids. The germline V gene encodes CDR1 LNHDA and CDR2 SQIVND (reference sequence). With 1 base removed from V and 4 bases from J, the gap between germline ends came to 25 bases. CDR3 coding DNA: TGTGCCAGTAGTATAGTTTCGAAAAGACTCCCTCTTGACACCTATGGCTACACCTTC. Residues: CASSIVSKRLPLDTYGYTF.

The rearrangement joins TRBV10-2 to TRBJ2-7; 7 bases map to TRBD1. The CDR3 runs to 12 residues. Germline assignment: CDR1 WSHSY and CDR2 SAAADI. The trim removed 8 bases at V and 2 bases at J, leaving 3 bases unmatched. For the CDR3, the DNA is TGCGCCAGCGGGCAGGGGGCCTACGAGCAGTACTTC. It specifies CASGQGAYEQYF.

This clone was counted a single time. The CDR3 bases are TGCAGCGTTGATGCCGGCGGGAATGAGCAGTTCTTC. Protein sequence: CSVDAGGNEQFF. This sequence joins TRBV29-1 and TRBJ2-1; D possibly corresponds to TRBD2 (5 bases). This CDR3 has 12 residues. Germline lookup yields CDR1 SQVTM and CDR2 ANQGSEA. The germline V and J ends were trimmed by 3 bases and 7 bases, with 10 bases remaining between them.

This sequence joins TRBV6-5 and TRBJ2-7; D not resolved. Trimming left V 2 bases short and J 7 bases short, with 9 bases between. This CDR3 has 12 residues. Germline V gene sequence: CDR1 MNHEY, CDR2 SVGAGI. This CDR3 is CASSYPQEEQYF. Here the CDR3 DNA reads TGTGCCAGCAGTTACCCCCAGGAAGAGCAGTACTTC.

The rearrangement uses TRBV30 and TRBJ1-5; D not certain. CDR1 GTSNPN and CDR2 SVGIG come from the germline V gene (reference sequence). V was clipped by 0 bases and J by 7 bases, with 13 bases between them. This CDR3 is built from 14 residues. CDR3 region: CAWSVGQLRQPQHF. For the CDR3, the DNA is TGTGCCTGGAGTGTCGGGCAACTACGACAGCCCCAGCATTTT.